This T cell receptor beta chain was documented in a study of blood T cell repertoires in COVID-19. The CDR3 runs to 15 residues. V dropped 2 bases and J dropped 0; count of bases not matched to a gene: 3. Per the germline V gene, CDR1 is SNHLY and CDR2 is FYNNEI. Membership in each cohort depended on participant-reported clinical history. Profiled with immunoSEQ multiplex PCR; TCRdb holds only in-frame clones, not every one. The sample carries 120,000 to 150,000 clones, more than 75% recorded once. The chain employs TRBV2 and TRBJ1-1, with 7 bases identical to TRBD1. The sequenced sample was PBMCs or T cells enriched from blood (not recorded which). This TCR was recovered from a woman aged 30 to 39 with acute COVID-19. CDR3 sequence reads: CASSEQGDMNTEAFF. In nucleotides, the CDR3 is TGTGCCAGCAGTGAACAGGGGGACATGAACACTGAAGCTTTCTTT.